The 17 T cell receptor beta chains presented below share a single source sample, sequenced in a study of blood T cell repertoires in COVID-19. Profiling relied on immunoSEQ multiplex PCR, and the TCRdb table lists in-frame clones only, not all of them. The table includes a few hundred thousand clones, approximately 90% detected once. Sequencing was carried out using PBMCs or T cells enriched from blood (not recorded which). Receptors originate from a woman between 18 and 30 years old who had recovered from COVID-19.

There are a few counts of this clone. V gene TRBV4-2 combines with J gene TRBJ1-1; 7 positions match TRBD1. This CDR3 contains 14 residues. Germline CDR1 and CDR2: LGHNA and YNFKEQ. V was pared by 5 bases and J by 4 bases, with 7 bases of the junction left unmatched. For the CDR3, the DNA is TGTGCCAGCAGCACGACAGGGTACGGCACTGAAGCTTTCTTT. Residues: CASSTTGYGTEAFF.

The V gene is TRBV3-1 (or the pseudogene TRBV3-2), the J gene TRBJ1-1, with TRBD1 as a possible D gene (5 bases). Trimming removed 4 bases from V and 4 bases from J, with 13 bases in between. The CDR3 runs 14 residues. Germline values: CDR1 LGHDT, CDR2 YNNKEL (reference sequence). CDR3 in DNA: TGTGCCAGCAGCCCCCGAAACGGGGGCACTGAAGCTTTCTTT. Encoded protein: CASSPRNGGTEAFF.

The chain joins TRBV10-1 to TRBJ2-4; 7 bases are shared with TRBD1. The CDR3 totals 13 residues. CDR1 is WNHNN, CDR2 SYGVQD, per germline (reference sequence). Trimming took 6 bases from V and 14 from J; bases not matched to a gene: 13. The DNA of the CDR3 is TGCGCCAGCAGAAGAGGTCACTACAGGGGAAAGTACTTC. Its protein product is CASRRGHYRGKYF.

CDR3 amino acids: CASSVGSGSYEQYF. As DNA, the CDR3 is TGTGCCAGCAGCGTCGGTAGCGGGAGTTACGAGCAGTACTTC. The chain links TRBV5-4 to TRBJ2-7, with 9 bases matching TRBD2. The V segment lost 4 bases and the J segment 4 bases; nucleotides outside the gene matches: 6. CDR1 is SGHNT and CDR2 is YYREEE in the germline V gene (reference sequence). This CDR3 has 14 residues.

In this sample, this clone turned up a few times. This rearrangement joins TRBV14 to TRBJ2-7; perhaps TRBD2 as D (6 bases). Germline assignment: CDR1 SGHDN and CDR2 FVKESK. The V gene lost 8 bases and the J gene lost 2 bases, with 10 bases spanning the gap. The CDR3 has 12 amino acids. The CDR3 sequence: CASGLLPYEQYF. The DNA of the CDR3 is TGTGCCAGCGGACTACTTCCCTACGAGCAGTACTTC.

V is TRBV2 and J is TRBJ1-2; D gene uncertain. The germline V gene encodes CDR1 SNHLY and CDR2 FYNNEI. CDR3 length: 13 residues. V lost 6 bases to trimming and J lost 4 bases, with 12 bases between them. The CDR3 bases are TGTGCCAGCAGCGACACAGTGCTCTATGGCTACACCTTC. Protein sequence: CASSDTVLYGYTF. The entire variable domain, with the rest obtained from reference TRBV2 and TRBJ1-2, is as follows: EPEVTQTPSHQVTQMGQEVILRCVPISNHLYFYWYRQILGQKVEFLVSFYNNEISEKSEIFDDQFSVERPDGSNFTLKIRSTKLEDSAMYFCASSDTVLYGYTFGSGTRLTVV.

This chain joins TRBV27 and TRBJ1-1; D gene uncertain. The ends were cut back, 5 bases at V and 0 bases at J, with 13 bases in the middle. Germline CDR1 reads MNHEY; CDR2 reads SMNVEV (reference sequence). The length of the CDR3 is 15 residues. CDR3 bases: TGTGCCAGCAGTCCGTATACGGGTATGAACACTGAAGCTTTCTTT. As protein: CASSPYTGMNTEAFF.

The chain links TRBV2 to TRBJ2-1; 15 positions match TRBD2. V lost 6 bases and J lost 4; bases outside the gene matches: 7. There are 17 residues in the CDR3. Germline V gives CDR1 SNHLY, CDR2 FYNNEI. The CDR3, as DNA: TGTGCCAGCAGCGCCATCGGGACTAGCGGGGGGTACAATGAGCAGTTCTTC. It translates to CASSAIGTSGGYNEQFF.

The chain recombines TRBV7-9 with TRBJ2-3; tentatively, D is TRBD1 (5 bases). CDR3 length: 14 amino acids. V dropped 5 bases and J dropped 5 bases, with 14 bases sitting between them. Germline V gene sequence: CDR1 SEHNR, CDR2 FQNEAQ (reference sequence). CDR3 sequence (DNA): TGTGCCAGCAGCCAGGATGGGGCAAGAGATACGCAGTATTTT. It translates to CASSQDGARDTQYF. Variable domain in full (rest from reference TRBV7-9 and TRBJ2-3): DTGVSQNPRHKITKRGQNVTFRCDPISEHNRLYWYRQTLGQGPEFLTYFQNEAQLEKSRLLSDRFSAERPKGSFSTLEIQRTEQGDSAMYLCASSQDGARDTQYFGPGTRLTVL.

About this clone: This same CDR3 is encoded by further DNA sequences in the sample. The chain links TRBV15 to TRBJ1-2; 10 bases are a match to TRBD1. The CDR3 is made up of 12 amino acids. Germline CDR1 and CDR2: LNHNV and YYDKDF (reference sequence). Losses at the gene ends were 5 bases for V and 7 bases for J; bases not matched to a gene: 1. Here the CDR3 DNA reads TGTGCCACCAGCCGGGACAGGGGTGGCTACACCTTC. Protein product: CATSRDRGGYTF. The entire variable domain, with the rest obtained from reference TRBV15 and TRBJ1-2, is as follows: DAMVIQNPRYQVTQFGKPVTLSCSQTLNHNVMYWYQQKSSQAPKLLFHYYDKDFNNEADTPDNFQSRRPNTSFCFLDIRSPGLGDTAMYLCATSRDRGGYTFGSGTRLTVV.

V and J are TRBV4-1 and TRBJ2-2; D might be TRBD1 (6 bases). Trimming removed 2 bases from V and 4 bases from J, with 11 bases in between. The CDR3 totals 15 residues. The V gene's germline CDR1 is MGHRA and CDR2 YSYEKL. The CDR3 loop is CASSQNTGITGELFF. The DNA for the CDR3 is TGCGCCAGCAGCCAAAACACAGGGATCACCGGGGAGCTGTTTTTT.

The gene calls are TRBV7-2 and TRBJ1-2; D gene ambiguous. The germline gives CDR1 SGHTA, CDR2 FQGNSA. Trimming cost V 5 bases and J 6 bases, with 13 bases left between them. This CDR3 contains 13 residues. Here the CDR3 DNA reads TGTGCCAGCAGCAGCGCCACTCTTGATGGCTACACCTTC. This sequence encodes CASSSATLDGYTF.

The V and J genes are TRBV6-4 and TRBJ2-3, with 9 bases aligning to TRBD2. Losses at the gene ends were 6 bases for V and 3 bases for J; bases not matched to a gene: 7. The CDR3 contains 15 residues. Looked up from germline, CDR1 is MRHNA and CDR2 is SNTAGT. CDR3 in DNA: TGTGCCAGCAGCAGACTAGCGGAGGGGACAGATACGCAGTATTTT. Protein sequence: CASSRLAEGTDTQYF.

The V and J genes are TRBV15 and TRBJ1-3; the match to TRBD1 covers 7 bases. This CDR3 has 14 residues. V was clipped by 9 bases and J by 0 bases; unmatched bases: 5. Germline CDR1 and CDR2: LNHNV and YYDKDF (reference sequence). CDR3 in amino acids: CATSGGFSGNTIYF. The CDR3 region has the DNA TGTGCCACATCAGGGGGGTTCTCTGGAAACACCATATATTTT.

This clone was recorded only once. This sequence joins TRBV29-1 and TRBJ2-7; D perhaps matches TRBD2 (5 bases). The germline gives CDR1 SQVTM, CDR2 ANQGSEA. This CDR3 is built from 13 residues. Trimming removed 6 bases at V and 0 bases at J, with 12 bases between. The CDR3 nucleotides are TGCAGCGTAGCGGCAGCCCTCTCCTACGAGCAGTACTTC. It translates to CSVAAALSYEQYF.

This clone has just one count. V gene TRBV19 combines with J gene TRBJ1-1; the match to TRBD1 covers 8 bases. Germline assignment: CDR1 LNHDA and CDR2 SQIVND (reference sequence). This CDR3 comprises 14 residues. J lost 6 bases, V lost 6 bases, and 9 bases had no gene match. CDR3: CASSPPDRGPEAFF. The CDR3, as DNA: TGTGCCAGTAGCCCACCCGACAGGGGCCCTGAAGCTTTCTTT.

V and J are TRBV3-1 (or the pseudogene TRBV3-2) and TRBJ2-2; D is unresolved. The CDR3 has 16 amino acids. CDR1 and CDR2 (germline): LGHDT, YNNKEL (reference sequence). Trimming pared 1 base from V and 6 bases from J, leaving 15 bases between. The CDR3 DNA is TGTGCCAGCAGCCAAGGTTATGTTCGTCTCCCCGGGGAGCTGTTTTTT. Translated, it gives CASSQGYVRLPGELFF.